These 5 T cell receptor beta chains came from one sample sequenced in a study of control samples from healthy donors and cancer patients. The assay was immunoSEQ multiplex PCR, and TCRdb's table has in-frame clones only and misses some. The table shows tens of thousands of clones, with roughly 93% occurring only once. Sequencing was carried out using PBMCs. The receptor set was obtained from a woman aged 35 to 49 with lung cancer.

The chain carries TRBV11-3 and TRBJ1-1, with D unresolved. Per germline, CDR1 SGHNT and CDR2 YENEEA. With 5 bases removed from V and 3 bases from J, the gap between germline ends came to 16 bases. The CDR3 contains 15 residues. CDR3 sequence (DNA): TGTGCCAGCAGCATCGGGCCAATTGGGGACACTGAAGCTTTCTTT. Its protein is CASSIGPIGDTEAFF.

CDR3 residues: CASSVDRGSEQYF. The CDR3 bases are TGTGCCAGCAGCGTAGACCGAGGGAGTGAGCAGTACTTC. This chain joins TRBV9 and TRBJ2-7; TRBD2 might be the D (5 bases). V was pared by 0 bases and J by 7 bases, with 11 bases between. Looked up from germline, CDR1 is SGDLS and CDR2 is YYNGEE. The CDR3 has 13 residues.

The chain recombines TRBV19 with TRBJ2-7; the D is unclear. The CDR3 contains 13 residues. Between the trimmed V and J ends, which lost 3 bases and 2 bases, there was a span of 8 bases. The germline CDR1 and CDR2 sequences are LNHDA and SQIVND (reference sequence). CDR3 protein: CASSIELTYEQYF. Written as DNA, the CDR3 is TGTGCCAGTAGTATCGAGCTAACCTACGAGCAGTACTTC.

The table lists this clone with a count of one. This chain connects TRBV2 to TRBJ1-1; D is ambiguous. This CDR3 spans 13 amino acids. CDR1 and CDR2 from the germline V gene are SNHLY and FYNNEI. Trimming cost V 3 bases and J 6 bases, with 11 bases left between them. CDR3: CASSDSPVSEAFF. Here the CDR3 DNA reads TGTGCCAGCAGTGATAGCCCCGTCTCTGAAGCTTTCTTT.

The V gene is TRBV30, the J gene TRBJ1-3; 9 bases fit TRBD1. V lost 8 bases to trimming and J lost 1 base; unmatched junction nucleotides: 12. Per the germline V gene, CDR1 is GTSNPN and CDR2 is SVGIG (reference sequence). The CDR3 is made up of 16 amino acids. The CDR3 region has the DNA TGTGCCGGCCGCGGGACAGGGACAATTTCTGGAAACACCATATATTTT. Amino acids: CAGRGTGTISGNTIYF.